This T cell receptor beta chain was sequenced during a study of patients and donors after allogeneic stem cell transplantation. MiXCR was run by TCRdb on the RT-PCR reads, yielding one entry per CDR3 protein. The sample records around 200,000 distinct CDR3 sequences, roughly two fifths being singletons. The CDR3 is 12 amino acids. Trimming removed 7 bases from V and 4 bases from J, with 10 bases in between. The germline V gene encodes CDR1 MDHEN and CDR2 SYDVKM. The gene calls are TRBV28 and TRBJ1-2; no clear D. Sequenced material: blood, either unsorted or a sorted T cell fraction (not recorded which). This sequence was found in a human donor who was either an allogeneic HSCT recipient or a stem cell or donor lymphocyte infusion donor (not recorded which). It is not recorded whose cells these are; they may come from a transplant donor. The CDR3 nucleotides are TGTGCCAGCACCCCTGGCCGCTATGGCTACACCTTC. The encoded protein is CASTPGRYGYTF.